This is a list of T cell receptor beta chains from one sample in a study of cytomegalovirus exposure and HLA in healthy donors. Clones were sequenced by immunoSEQ multiplex PCR, and TCRdb holds only the in-frame ones, with some missing. The sample carries roughly 300,000 clones, roughly 89% recorded once. The sample comprised PBMCs. The receptors here all came from a man aged 35 to 55 in good health and CMV-seropositive. Each CDR3 is given with its conserved first and last residue. A D gene is named only where the DNA matches it firmly. Expanded clones get a size class; other rows say once, few or many, or leave the size out.

DNA: TGTGCCAGCAGTTTGGGTCTAGCGGTAGATACGCAGTATTTT; CDR3: CASSLGLAVDTQYF; V: TRBV28; D: TRBD2; J: TRBJ2-3; size: .
DNA: TGTGCCAGCAGTGACTCGTCCGGAGAGGGCAATGAGCAGTTCTTC; CDR3: CASSDSSGEGNEQFF; V: TRBV6-4; D: .; J: TRBJ2-1; size: few
DNA: TGTGCCAGCAGCTTAGCCTCAGGACTAGCTGGGAGGGGCAATGAGCAGTTCTTC; CDR3: CASSLASGLAGRGNEQFF; V: TRBV7-9; D: TRBD2; J: TRBJ2-1; size: once
DNA: TGTGCCTGGAGTGTAGATTCTAGCTACGAGCAGTACTTC; CDR3: CAWSVDSSYEQYF; V: TRBV30; D: .; J: TRBJ2-7; size: .
DNA: TGTGCCAGCAGCCAAGGAAGTGGCAGCCAAGAGACCCAGTACTTC; CDR3: CASSQGSGSQETQYF; V: TRBV4-2; D: .; J: TRBJ2-5; size: .
DNA: TGTGCCAGCAGCTCTTTCCCGTCCACAGGGGGCCAGCCCCAGCATTTT; CDR3: CASSSFPSTGGQPQHF; V: TRBV7-6; D: TRBD1; J: TRBJ1-5; size: .
DNA: TGCGCCAGCAGCACGGGACAGGGGCCGGAGACCCAGTACTTC; CDR3: CASSTGQGPETQYF; V: TRBV5-1; D: TRBD1; J: TRBJ2-5; size: once
DNA: TGTGCCAGCAGTCCTCTGCTAGCGGCAGATACGCAGTATTTT; CDR3: CASSPLLAADTQYF; V: TRBV13; D: TRBD2; J: TRBJ2-3; size: .
DNA: TGTGCCAGCAGCCCGACAGGGCTCTATGGCTACACCTTC; CDR3: CASSPTGLYGYTF; V: TRBV7-9; D: TRBD1; J: TRBJ1-2; size: once
DNA: TGTGCCAGCAGCCAAGATAAAGCGGAGCGTAATACAGATACGCAGTATTTT; CDR3: CASSQDKAERNTDTQYF; V: TRBV4-2; D: .; J: TRBJ2-3; size: .
DNA: TGTGCCAGCAGTAAACAGGGGGCTAGTGGCTACACCTTC; CDR3: CASSKQGASGYTF; V: TRBV6-5; D: TRBD1; J: TRBJ1-2; size: .
DNA: TGCGCCAGCAGCTCGGGGGGCCAGTCCGAGACCCAGTACTTC; CDR3: CASSSGGQSETQYF; V: TRBV5-1; D: .; J: TRBJ2-5; size: once
DNA: TGTGCCAGCAGTCCCCCGCGAGCCGGACCCCTCCACTTT; CDR3: CASSPPRAGPLHF; V: TRBV6-6; D: .; J: TRBJ1-6; size: .
DNA: TGTGCCAGCTGGGGACTAGCGGGAGTACACGAGCAGTACTTC; CDR3: CASWGLAGVHEQYF; V: TRBV28; D: TRBD2; J: TRBJ2-7; size: .
DNA: TGTGCCAGTAGTCTCGGGACAGGGGATTACAATGAGCAGTTCTTC; CDR3: CASSLGTGDYNEQFF; V: TRBV19; D: TRBD1; J: TRBJ2-1; size: .
DNA: TGTGCCAGCCGCGGGAGGCTCCTCCCCGATACGCAGTATTTT; CDR3: CASRGRLLPDTQYF; V: TRBV6-5; D: TRBD2; J: TRBJ2-3; size: .
DNA: TGTGCCAGCAGCCGAGGGACAGACACCAATCAGCCCCAGCATTTT; CDR3: CASSRGTDTNQPQHF; V: TRBV11-2; D: TRBD1; J: TRBJ1-5; size: .
DNA: TGTGCCAGCAGTCCTCCTACTTCCGACAGGCGAGAAGAGACCCAGTACTTC; CDR3: CASSPPTSDRREETQYF; V: TRBV27; D: .; J: TRBJ2-5; size: .
DNA: TGTGCCACCAGCAGCTCCCGACTAGAAGCAGATACGCAGTATTTT; CDR3: CATSSSRLEADTQYF; V: TRBV15; D: .; J: TRBJ2-3; size: .
DNA: TGTGCCAGCAACAAAGGGGGCCCCAGTATCGGCTACACCTTC; CDR3: CASNKGGPSIGYTF; V: TRBV28; D: TRBD1; J: TRBJ1-2; size: .
DNA: TGTGCCAGCAGCCAGGCGGGGACCCCCGGCTACGAGCAGTACTTC; CDR3: CASSQAGTPGYEQYF; V: TRBV7-9; D: .; J: TRBJ2-7; size: once
DNA: TGTGCCAGCAGCCCCGTAGCGGGAGTGAACACCGGGGAGCTGTTTTTT; CDR3: CASSPVAGVNTGELFF; V: TRBV11-2; D: TRBD2; J: TRBJ2-2; size: .
DNA: TGTTCCAGCAGCTTAGGGACAGTAAATTATGGCTACACCTTC; CDR3: CSSSLGTVNYGYTF; V: TRBV7-9; D: TRBD1; J: TRBJ1-2; size: .
DNA: TGTGCCAGCAGCCCTAACCGCGGGGTACCCTACGAGCAGTACTTC; CDR3: CASSPNRGVPYEQYF; V: TRBV7-2; D: .; J: TRBJ2-7; size: .
DNA: TGTGCCAGCAGTTTTGATGGGACAGAGTACAATGAGCAGTTCTTC; CDR3: CASSFDGTEYNEQFF; V: TRBV27; D: TRBD1; J: TRBJ2-1; size: few
DNA: TGTGCCAGCAGTACCGGGACACGGGAGGTTGGCTACACCTTC; CDR3: CASSTGTREVGYTF; V: TRBV6-1; D: .; J: TRBJ1-2; size: .
DNA: TGTGCCACCAGCAGAGCGGGAGGTCACGGGGAGCTGTTTTTT; CDR3: CATSRAGGHGELFF; V: TRBV15; D: TRBD2; J: TRBJ2-2; size: .
DNA: TGTGCCAGCAGCTTGAACAGGCGTACTGAAGCTTTCTTT; CDR3: CASSLNRRTEAFF; V: TRBV7-9; D: .; J: TRBJ1-1; size: .
DNA: TGTGCCAGCGAATCTACGGGTAAAGGCTACACCTTC; CDR3: CASESTGKGYTF; V: TRBV28; D: .; J: TRBJ1-2; size: .
DNA: TGTGCCAGTAGTCTCGGGACAGGGAGCTCCTACGAGCAGTACTTC; CDR3: CASSLGTGSSYEQYF; V: TRBV19; D: TRBD1; J: TRBJ2-7; size: once
DNA: TGCGCCAGCAGCCTTCGGCTAGCGGGAGGGCCTTCCTACAATGAGCAGTTCTTC; CDR3: CASSLRLAGGPSYNEQFF; V: TRBV4-3; D: TRBD2; J: TRBJ2-1; size: .
DNA: TGTGCCAGCAGTTTCGGTCTCAATCAGCCCCAGCATTTT; CDR3: CASSFGLNQPQHF; V: TRBV27; D: .; J: TRBJ1-5; size: .
DNA: TGCGCCAGCAGCTTTCTAGCGGGAGTCCGGGGTGAGCAGTTCTTC; CDR3: CASSFLAGVRGEQFF; V: TRBV5-1; D: TRBD2; J: TRBJ2-1; size: .
DNA: TGTGCCAGCCGAGGGTCGTCGGGACTAGCGGACGAGCAGTACTTC; CDR3: CASRGSSGLADEQYF; V: TRBV6-5; D: TRBD2; J: TRBJ2-7; size: .
DNA: TGTGCCAGCAGTTACTCGAATCTAGGGAGCTACGAGCAGTACTTC; CDR3: CASSYSNLGSYEQYF; V: TRBV6-5; D: .; J: TRBJ2-7; size: .
DNA: TGTGCCAGCAGCTTCCCTACAGGGTTAGATACGCAGTATTTT; CDR3: CASSFPTGLDTQYF; V: TRBV7-2; D: .; J: TRBJ2-3; size: once
DNA: TGTGCCACCAGCGCCCTGGGACTAGGAACTGAGCAGTTCTTC; CDR3: CATSALGLGTEQFF; V: TRBV15; D: TRBD2; J: TRBJ2-1; size: .
DNA: TGTGCCAGCAGTCGGCAGGGAAGTCAGCCCCAGCATTTT; CDR3: CASSRQGSQPQHF; V: TRBV2; D: .; J: TRBJ1-5; size: .
DNA: TGTGCCAGCAGTTACTCTCACAGGAGTAATGAAAAACTGTTTTTT; CDR3: CASSYSHRSNEKLFF; V: TRBV6-5; D: .; J: TRBJ1-4; size: .
DNA: TGCGCCAGCAGCCAAGATTCCGCGGGGGGGCTCAATGAGCAGTTCTTC; CDR3: CASSQDSAGGLNEQFF; V: TRBV4-1; D: TRBD2; J: TRBJ2-1; size: .
DNA: TGTGCCAGCAGCTCGGGGGACAGAATGAACACTGAAGCTTTCTTT; CDR3: CASSSGDRMNTEAFF; V: TRBV12-1; D: .; J: TRBJ1-1; size: once
DNA: TGCGCCAGCAGCCAAGTAATGGGACAGGCCACCGGGGAGCTGTTTTTT; CDR3: CASSQVMGQATGELFF; V: TRBV4-1; D: TRBD1; J: TRBJ2-2; size: .
DNA: TGCGCCAGCAGCCATAAGGGGGGGCGGGAGACCCAGTACTTC; CDR3: CASSHKGGRETQYF; V: TRBV23-1; D: .; J: TRBJ2-5; size: .
DNA: TGTGCCAGCAGCTCCCCACTAGCGACGCAGTTCTTC; CDR3: CASSSPLATQFF; V: TRBV7-2; D: TRBD2; J: TRBJ2-1; size: .
DNA: TGTGCCAGTCAAGGAAGGGGACAGGGGGCGATTGAAGCTTTCTTT; CDR3: CASQGRGQGAIEAFF; V: TRBV19; D: TRBD1; J: TRBJ1-1; size: few